This is a list of T cell receptor beta chains from one sample in a study of shared clonotypes between healthy human individuals. Method: immunoSEQ multiplex PCR; TCRdb's copy keeps in-frame clones and lacks some. The table lists under 750,000 clones, about two thirds of them singletons. Sequencing was done on a sample of memory CD4+ T cells sorted from blood. Receptor source: a woman aged 30 to 39 in good health. The CDR3 runs from the conserved cysteine through the conserved F or W. A D gene is named only where the DNA matches it firmly. Size is omitted from some rows. Given values are once, few, many or a class for expanded clones.

clone size: -; D gene: -; J gene: TRBJ2-2; V gene: TRBV30; CDR3 DNA: -; CDR3 protein: CAWGFGAGELFF
clone size: -; D gene: -; J gene: TRBJ2-3; V gene: TRBV6-5; CDR3 DNA: TGTGCCAGCGGCGGGGCTAGCACAGATACGCAGTATTTT; CDR3 protein: CASGGASTDTQYF
clone size: -; D gene: -; J gene: TRBJ1-5; V gene: TRBV28; CDR3 DNA: TGTGCCAGTGACAGGCCAAAGGAGCCCCAGCATTTT; CDR3 protein: CASDRPKEPQHF
clone size: -; D gene: -; J gene: TRBJ2-7; V gene: TRBV28; CDR3 DNA: TGTGCCAGCAGTTTGCGGATCTACGAGCAGTACTTC; CDR3 protein: CASSLRIYEQYF
clone size: -; D gene: -; J gene: TRBJ2-7; V gene: TRBV5-8; CDR3 DNA: TGTGCCAGCAGCTTGATGGATAGCAAGGGTAGGAACGAGCAGTACTTC; CDR3 protein: CASSLMDSKGRNEQYF
clone size: -; D gene: -; J gene: TRBJ1-6; V gene: TRBV28; CDR3 DNA: TGTGCCAGCGGTGCGGCCTCAAATTCACCCCTCCACTTT; CDR3 protein: CASGAASNSPLHF
clone size: -; D gene: TRBD2; J gene: TRBJ2-3; V gene: TRBV10-2; CDR3 DNA: TGCGCCAGCAGTGGGAGACTAGCGGGCACAGATACGCAGTATTTT; CDR3 protein: CASSGRLAGTDTQYF
clone size: once; D gene: -; J gene: TRBJ2-5; V gene: TRBV7-9; CDR3 DNA: TGTGCCAGCAGTCCTTCTGAAGGATCGACCCAGTACTTC; CDR3 protein: CASSPSEGSTQYF
clone size: -; D gene: TRBD2; J gene: TRBJ2-1; V gene: TRBV18; CDR3 DNA: TGTGCCAGCTCTCAAAAGCGGGAGTGGAAAAATGAGCAGTTCTTC; CDR3 protein: CASSQKREWKNEQFF
clone size: -; D gene: -; J gene: TRBJ1-5; V gene: TRBV2; CDR3 DNA: TGTGCCAGCATCAACGGCCCCAATCAGCCCCAGCATTTT; CDR3 protein: CASINGPNQPQHF
clone size: -; D gene: TRBD2; J gene: TRBJ2-4; V gene: TRBV4-1; CDR3 DNA: TGCGCCAGCAGCCAAGTCGGTAGCGGGCGCATTCAGTACTTC; CDR3 protein: CASSQVGSGRIQYF
clone size: -; D gene: -; J gene: TRBJ2-5; V gene: TRBV5-1; CDR3 DNA: TGCGCCAGCAGCCGTTCCGGGTCACAAGAGACCCAGTACTTC; CDR3 protein: CASSRSGSQETQYF
clone size: few; D gene: -; J gene: TRBJ2-6; V gene: TRBV19; CDR3 DNA: TGTGCCAGTAGGATGGGAGGTTCTGGGGCCAACGTCCTGACTTTC; CDR3 protein: CASRMGGSGANVLTF
clone size: -; D gene: TRBD2; J gene: TRBJ2-3; V gene: TRBV28; CDR3 DNA: TGTGCCAGCAGTTTCCCGGGACTAAGCACAGATACGCAGTATTTT; CDR3 protein: CASSFPGLSTDTQYF
clone size: -; D gene: -; J gene: TRBJ2-3; V gene: TRBV5-6; CDR3 DNA: TGTGCCAGCAGCTTGCTTAGAGGCACAGATACGCAGTATTTT; CDR3 protein: CASSLLRGTDTQYF
clone size: -; D gene: TRBD1; J gene: TRBJ1-2; V gene: TRBV19; CDR3 DNA: TGTGCCAGCCAGAAACCGGGACAGTTATACTATGGCTACACCTTC; CDR3 protein: CASQKPGQLYYGYTF
clone size: few; D gene: -; J gene: TRBJ1-4; V gene: TRBV2; CDR3 DNA: TGTGCCAGCAGTGACCTCGGGGGAAAACTGTTTTTT; CDR3 protein: CASSDLGGKLFF
clone size: -; D gene: -; J gene: TRBJ2-7; V gene: TRBV7-8; CDR3 DNA: TGTGCCAGCAGCACGGCGCCGCGGGGATCTTTTCACGAGCAGTACTTC; CDR3 protein: CASSTAPRGSFHEQYF
clone size: -; D gene: -; J gene: TRBJ1-1; V gene: TRBV10-3; CDR3 DNA: TGTGCCATCAGTGAGGGACATAACACTGAAGCTTTCTTT; CDR3 protein: CAISEGHNTEAFF
clone size: once; D gene: TRBD1; J gene: TRBJ1-1; V gene: TRBV25-1; CDR3 DNA: TGTGCCAGCACCGAGACAGGGAAAAACACTGAAGCTTTCTTT; CDR3 protein: CASTETGKNTEAFF
clone size: many; D gene: -; J gene: TRBJ2-5; V gene: TRBV14; CDR3 DNA: TGTGCCAGCAGCCAACAGGGGTCGGGAGCGGGGGAGACCCAGTACTTC; CDR3 protein: CASSQQGSGAGETQYF
clone size: -; D gene: -; J gene: TRBJ1-2; V gene: TRBV28; CDR3 DNA: TGTGCCAGCAGCTCGACAGCCCTCTATGGCTACACCTTC; CDR3 protein: CASSSTALYGYTF
clone size: -; D gene: -; J gene: TRBJ2-4; V gene: TRBV28; CDR3 DNA: TGTGCCAGCAGCCTCGGTGGAGCCAAAAACATTCAGTACTTC; CDR3 protein: CASSLGGAKNIQYF
clone size: -; D gene: -; J gene: TRBJ2-3; V gene: TRBV6-5; CDR3 DNA: TGTGCCAGCAGTGAAGGTTATACGCAGTATTTT; CDR3 protein: CASSEGYTQYF
clone size: -; D gene: -; J gene: TRBJ2-1; V gene: TRBV18; CDR3 DNA: TGTGCCAGCTCACCGATGACAGGACACTACTTGGACAATGAGCAGTTCTTC; CDR3 protein: CASSPMTGHYLDNEQFF
clone size: -; D gene: -; J gene: TRBJ2-7; V gene: TRBV19; CDR3 DNA: TGTGCCAGTAGTCCCACCGGGGGGTGGGGGCTCGAGCAGTACTTC; CDR3 protein: CASSPTGGWGLEQYF
clone size: -; D gene: TRBD1; J gene: TRBJ1-4; V gene: TRBV28; CDR3 DNA: TGTGCCAGCAGTTTTCTCGGGACAGGGTCTAATGAAAAACTGTTTTTT; CDR3 protein: CASSFLGTGSNEKLFF
clone size: -; D gene: -; J gene: TRBJ2-7; V gene: TRBV10-2; CDR3 DNA: TGCGCCAGCAGTGATCAGGCGACCTCCTACGAGCAGTACTTC; CDR3 protein: CASSDQATSYEQYF
clone size: -; D gene: -; J gene: TRBJ1-1; V gene: TRBV18; CDR3 DNA: TGTGCCAGCTCACCCCAGGGTGGGGGGTTGGATGAAGCTTTCTTT; CDR3 protein: CASSPQGGGLDEAFF